Described below is a single TCR beta chain sequence and its context. This entry is derived from a study of blood T cell repertoires in COVID-19. This CDR3 is built from 13 residues. V lost 3 bases to trimming and J lost 3 bases, with 9 bases between them. The germline V gene encodes CDR1 SGHVS and CDR2 FQNEAQ. Per the study methods: Quantification of nucleated cells was approximated via reference gene primer amplification. TCRdb keeps only in-frame clones here, not all; method: immunoSEQ multiplex PCR. V, J and clone size are those of that table, while D and trimming were read from the DNA. The data contain some 180,000 clones, about three quarters of them singletons.

The TCR was taken from a woman in her fifties or sixties with active or convalescent COVID-19. V gene TRBV7-8 combines with J gene TRBJ2-7; D possibly corresponds to TRBD2 (5 bases). Material: peripheral blood. The CDR3 bases are TGTGCCAGCAGCTTCACTCGGGGCTACGAGCAGTACTTC. Residues: CASSFTRGYEQYF.